Listed below are T cell receptor beta chains from one sample, sequenced in a study of blood T cell repertoires in COVID-19. This table comes from immunoSEQ multiplex PCR, and its TCRdb copy is limited to in-frame clones, with some not included. The data hold tens of thousands of clones, with approximately 79% observed a single time. Specimen: peripheral blood. The receptors were gathered from a man in his 60s with acute or convalescent COVID-19. The CDR3 runs from the conserved cysteine through the conserved F or W. Each record gives: J gene, clone size, D gene, V gene, CDR3 protein, CDR3 DNA. The D gene is left open where the match is weak. Clone size is given for some rows only: seen once, a few or many times, or a class if the clone is expanded.

TRBJ2-1 | . | . | TRBV9 | CASSVRSQGEQFF | TGTGCCAGCAGCGTACGGTCCCAGGGAGAGCAGTTCTTC
TRBJ2-1 | . | TRBD1 | TRBV5-4 | CASSPGTGDNEQFF | TGTGCCAGCAGCCCCGGGACAGGGGACAATGAGCAGTTCTTC
TRBJ2-3 | . | TRBD1 | TRBV10-3 | CAISEPQGRGNTDTQYF | TGTGCCATCAGTGAACCACAGGGGCGAGGTAACACAGATACGCAGTATTTT
TRBJ1-2 | . | . | TRBV6-6 | CASSPLVGTRSSYGYTF | TGTGCCAGCAGTCCTTTAGTCGGGACACGCAGCTCCTATGGCTACACCTTC
TRBJ1-2 | . | TRBD1 | TRBV4-3 | CASSQEYPTGGDGYTF | TGCGCCAGCAGCCAAGAATACCCTACAGGGGGGGATGGCTACACCTTC
TRBJ2-7 | . | . | TRBV29-1 | CSVEDRGLPHYEQYF | TGCAGCGTTGAAGATCGGGGACTCCCCCATTACGAGCAGTACTTC
TRBJ2-1 | . | . | TRBV6-5 | CASRRTSGTYNEQFF | TGTGCCAGCAGACGGACCTCGGGGACATACAATGAGCAGTTCTTC
TRBJ2-7 | . | . | TRBV4-2 | CASSQKVGGFLSEQYF | TGTGCCAGCAGCCAAAAAGTGGGAGGTTTTCTCTCCGAGCAGTACTTC
TRBJ2-1 | . | TRBD2 | TRBV19 | CASSIRASGGSYNEQFF | TGTGCCAGTAGTATAAGGGCTAGCGGGGGGTCTTACAATGAGCAGTTCTTC
TRBJ1-5 | . | . | TRBV30 | CAFSMDSGNQPQHF | TGTGCCTTCTCCATGGACAGCGGCAATCAGCCCCAGCATTTT
TRBJ2-2 | . | TRBD1 | TRBV5-1 | CASRRQGDSTGELFF | TGCGCCAGCAGAAGACAGGGGGATAGCACCGGGGAGCTGTTTTTT
TRBJ1-1 | . | . | TRBV5-6 | CASSFFGTSEAFF | TGTGCCAGCAGCTTTTTCGGGACATCTGAAGCTTTCTTT
TRBJ2-3 | . | TRBD1 | TRBV6-5 | CASSWTGYGTDTQYF | TGTGCCAGCAGTTGGACAGGGTATGGTACAGATACGCAGTATTTT
TRBJ1-2 | . | TRBD1 | TRBV19 | CASRRTGEVMEGNYGYTF | TGTGCCAGTAGACGGACAGGGGAGGTGATGGAGGGTAACTATGGCTACACCTTC
TRBJ1-5 | . | . | TRBV18 | CASSPDSPRRAQHF | TGTGCCAGCTCCCCGGATTCCCCCCGCCGGGCCCAGCATTTT
TRBJ1-1 | . | . | TRBV7-2 | CASSLSTAMNTEAFF | TGTGCCAGCAGCTTGTCAACAGCCATGAACACTGAAGCTTTCTTT
TRBJ2-3 | few | . | TRBV4-1 | CASSKRIGVDTQYF | TGCGCCAGCAGCAAAAGGATAGGGGTAGATACGCAGTATTTT
TRBJ1-5 | . | TRBD1 | TRBV4-1 | CASSFQGAGNQPQHF | TGCGCCAGCAGCTTCCAGGGGGCGGGCAATCAGCCCCAGCATTTT
TRBJ2-7 | . | . | TRBV7-2 | CASSGPGGVYEQYF | TGTGCCAGCAGTGGTCCCGGCGGGGTTTACGAGCAGTACTTC
TRBJ2-7 | . | . | TRBV11-2 | CASSPLNRGTHPYEQYF | TGTGCCAGCAGCCCATTGAACCGCGGGACCCACCCCTACGAGCAGTACTTC
TRBJ1-5 | . | TRBD1 | TRBV24-1 | CATRGQGANQPQHF | TGTGCCACCAGAGGACAGGGGGCTAATCAGCCCCAGCATTTT